The 22 T cell receptor beta chains reported below all come from one sample, sequenced in a study of shared clonotypes between healthy human individuals. Here immunoSEQ multiplex PCR was the method, and the copy in TCRdb shows in-frame clones only, minus some. The sample records some 2.3 million clones, approximately 93% being singletons. The sequenced material came from naive CD4+ T cells from PBMCs. Subset specified: CD45RA+ positively selected. These TCRs come from a man younger than 35 in good health. Some clones in this sample may be carry-over from other donors' samples.

This rearrangement joins TRBV18 to TRBJ2-1; perhaps TRBD2 as D (5 bases). Deletions cut 5 bases from V and 15 bases from J, with 26 bases between. The CDR3 loop spans 15 amino acids. Germline CDR1 reads KGHSH; CDR2 reads LQKENI. The CDR3 nucleotides are TGTGCCAGCTCAGGCTACATTCTTGAGGGAACGACCCCGTTCTTC. This gives the protein CASSGYILEGTTPFF.

The rearrangement joins TRBV21-1 to TRBJ2-3; TRBD1, the table's D call, lacks a check against the DNA. TRBV21-1 is assigned pseudogene status. The CDR3 consists of 17 residues. The CDR3 loop reads CASSKALKDRAIDTQYF. The CDR3 DNA is TGTGCCAGCAGCAAAGCGCTCAAGGACAGAGCAATAGATACGCAGTATTTT.

The chain is built from TRBV18 and TRBJ2-5, with unresolved D. Germline V gene sequence: CDR1 KGHSH, CDR2 LQKENI. Trimming removed 8 bases from V and 4 bases from J, with 8 bases in between. The CDR3 contains 11 residues. CDR3 nucleotide sequence: TGTGCCAGCAAAAGCCCAGAGACCCAGTACTTC. Translated, it gives CASKSPETQYF.

The chain couples TRBV5-1 to TRBJ2-1; 10 bases align to TRBD2. Germline V CDR1 and CDR2: SGHRS, YFSETQ. The V gene end was trimmed by 0 bases and the J gene end by 4 bases; junction bases not matched to a gene: 7. The CDR3 has 17 amino acids. CDR3 region: CASSLARTSGTYNEQFF. CDR3 bases: TGCGCCAGCAGCTTGGCCAGGACTAGCGGAACGTACAATGAGCAGTTCTTC.

The gene calls are TRBV2 and TRBJ1-5; no reliable D call. The V and J ends lost 2 bases and 3 bases respectively, with 5 bases between them. The CDR3 contains 13 residues. From germline, CDR1 is SNHLY and CDR2 FYNNEI. This CDR3 reads CASSEYANQPQHF. The CDR3 DNA reads as TGTGCCAGCAGTGAATACGCCAATCAGCCCCAGCATTTT.

The chain employs TRBV7-9 and TRBJ2-3, with TRBD2 matching over 7 bases. V shed 2 bases, J shed 6 bases, and the junction held 14 bases outside the gene matches. CDR1 is SEHNR, CDR2 FQNEAQ, per germline (reference sequence). CDR3 length equals 17 residues. The CDR3 DNA is TGTGCCAGCAGCTTATTCCCCATGGCGGGAGAAAGGGATACGCAGTATTTT. As protein: CASSLFPMAGERDTQYF.

Note on this clone: The sample carries other DNA sequences with the same CDR3. V gene TRBV29-1 combines with J gene TRBJ1-1; tentatively, D is TRBD1 (5 bases). V was trimmed by 4 bases and J by 3 bases, leaving 9 bases between them. The CDR3 sequence is 12 residues long. Germline V gene lookup returns CDR1 SQVTM and CDR2 ANQGSEA. In DNA form, the CDR3 reads TGCAGCGTTGCTAGAGGGGACACTGAAGCTTTCTTT. Translating gives CSVARGDTEAFF.

The chain combines TRBV5-1 with TRBJ2-7; tentatively, D is TRBD2 (5 bases). CDR1 is SGHRS, CDR2 YFSETQ, per germline. CDR3 length equals 14 residues. V lost 2 bases and J lost 5, with 14 bases in between. CDR3 nucleotides: TGCGCCAGCAGCTTTGGATCCATCGGGAACGAGCAGTACTTC. Its protein product is CASSFGSIGNEQYF.

The chain carries TRBV27 and TRBJ1-4, with unresolved D. The CDR3 has 15 residues. The V end was cut by 6 bases, the J end by 2 bases, with 13 bases between. The germline CDR1 and CDR2 sequences are MNHEY and SMNVEV (reference sequence). Here the CDR3 reads CASRGYGKTNEKLFF. CDR3 coding DNA: TGTGCCAGCAGAGGGTATGGGAAGACTAATGAAAAACTGTTTTTT. The complete variable domain, with remaining parts taken from reference TRBV27 and TRBJ1-4, reads EAQVTQNPRYLITVTGKKLTVTCSQNMNHEYMSWYRQDPGLGLRQIYYSMNVEVTDKGDVPEGYKVSRKEKRNFPLILESPSPNQTSLYFCASRGYGKTNEKLFFGSGTQLSVL.

The CDR3 here is CASSRGLAVGGVYNEQFF. For the CDR3, the DNA is TGTGCCAGCAGCCGAGGACTCGCCGTTGGGGGGGTCTACAATGAGCAGTTCTTC. This rearrangement joins TRBV5-6 to TRBJ2-1, with 7 nucleotides matching TRBD2. V gave up 4 bases and J gave up 3 bases; unmatched junction bases: 16. This CDR3 is 18 amino acids long. Per the germline V gene, CDR1 is SGHDT and CDR2 is YYEEEE.

The chain couples TRBV7-2 to TRBJ2-7, with D unresolved. In germline, CDR1 is SGHTA, CDR2 FQGNSA. Trimming pared 5 bases from V and 0 bases from J, leaving 17 bases between. CDR3 length: 16 amino acids. CDR3 loop: CASSLPRGFLSYEQYF. CDR3 DNA: TGTGCCAGCAGCCTCCCACGTGGGTTTCTCTCCTACGAGCAGTACTTC. Complete variable domain (other parts from reference TRBV7-2 and TRBJ2-7): GAGVSQSPSNKVTEKGKDVELRCDPISGHTALYWYRQSLGQGLEFLIYFQGNSAPDKSGLPSDRFSAERTGGSVSTLTIQRTQQEDSAVYLCASSLPRGFLSYEQYFGPGTRLTVT.

J is TRBJ2-1 and V is TRBV4-3; 16 bases fit TRBD2. V was pared by 0 bases and J by 9 bases, with 5 bases of the junction left unmatched. The CDR3 has 17 amino acids. The germline CDR1 and CDR2 sequences are LGHNA and YSLEER. CDR3 sequence: CASSQERGLAGGAEQFF. CDR3 bases: TGCGCCAGCAGCCAAGAGAGGGGACTAGCGGGAGGGGCTGAGCAGTTCTTC.

The chain uses TRBV9 and TRBJ1-3; 7 nucleotides agree with TRBD1. The CDR3 covers 16 residues. Germline loops: CDR1 SGDLS, CDR2 YYNGEE. The V gene end was trimmed by 3 bases and the J gene end by 1 base; junction bases not matched to a gene: 7. CDR3 amino acids: CASSALQGMSGNTIYF. CDR3 in DNA: TGTGCCAGCAGCGCCCTACAGGGGATGTCTGGAAACACCATATATTTT.

The chain couples TRBV4-2 to TRBJ2-7; D remains unclear. CDR1 LGHNA and CDR2 YNFKEQ come from the germline V gene. V lost 3 bases, J lost 0 bases, and 12 bases lay in between. This CDR3 spans 15 amino acids. Here the CDR3 DNA reads TGTGCCAGCAGCCACCGAGGTCAGATCTCCTACGAGCAGTACTTC. It translates to CASSHRGQISYEQYF.

The J gene is TRBJ2-5, the V gene TRBV19, with D perhaps TRBD2 (6 bases). Germline V gene lookup returns CDR1 LNHDA and CDR2 SQIVND (reference sequence). Trimming took 11 bases from V and 7 from J, leaving 20 bases between them. The CDR3 is 13 amino acids. CDR3 protein: CASKQIGGRTQYF. The CDR3 DNA reads TGTGCCTCAAAACAGATCGGGGGACGGACCCAGTACTTC. The full variable domain, its missing parts supplied by reference TRBV19 and TRBJ2-5, is DGGITQSPKYLFRKEGQNVTLSCEQNLNHDAMYWYRQDPGQGLRLIYYSQIVNDFQKGDIAEGYSVSREKKESFPLTVTSAQKNPTAFYLCASKQIGGRTQYFGPGTRLLVL.

In this sample, this clone turned up once. This CDR3 is also generated by other DNA sequences in the sample. V is TRBV30 and J is TRBJ2-7, with D perhaps given as TRBD1 or TRBD2 (5 bases each). This CDR3 spans 11 amino acids. V shed 1 base and J shed 6 bases, with 7 bases lying between them. The germline V gene has CDR1 GTSNPN and CDR2 SVGIG (reference sequence). CDR3: CAWSAGGEQYF. The DNA for the CDR3 is TGTGCCTGGAGTGCTGGGGGCGAGCAGTACTTC.

V and J are TRBV6-4 and TRBJ2-1; no definite D call. The germline V gene encodes CDR1 MRHNA and CDR2 SNTAGT. V was pared by 4 bases and J by 0 bases, with 10 bases between. This CDR3 spans 15 amino acids. The CDR3 loop is CASSVELSSYNEQFF. For the CDR3, the DNA is TGTGCCAGCAGTGTGGAGCTGAGCTCCTACAATGAGCAGTTCTTC.

The V call is TRBV25-1, the J call TRBJ1-3; D gene unclear. The V gene lost 4 bases and the J gene lost 0 bases, with 4 bases spanning the gap. The CDR3 is 13 amino acids. The germline V gene encodes CDR1 MGHDK and CDR2 SYGVNS. The CDR3 region has the DNA TGTGCCAGCAGTGTAGTCTCTGGAAACACCATATATTTT. It yields the protein CASSVVSGNTIYF.

This clone showed up just once. V usage is TRBV2 and J usage is TRBJ2-2, with 7 positions matching TRBD2. Germline CDR1 is SNHLY and CDR2 is FYNNEI. This CDR3 region has 15 residues. Losses at the gene ends were 3 bases for V and 4 bases for J; bases not matched to a gene: 5. CDR3 sequence: CASSDRGRGTGELFF. CDR3 nucleotide sequence: TGTGCCAGCAGTGATCGTGGGAGGGGCACCGGGGAGCTGTTTTTT. The whole variable domain, filled in from reference TRBV2 and TRBJ2-2, reads EPEVTQTPSHQVTQMGQEVILRCVPISNHLYFYWYRQILGQKVEFLVSFYNNEISEKSEIFDDQFSVERPDGSNFTLKIRSTKLEDSAMYFCASSDRGRGTGELFFGEGSRLTVL.

The V gene is TRBV15, the J gene TRBJ1-2; D ambiguous. The germline V gene encodes CDR1 LNHNV and CDR2 YYDKDF (reference sequence). Trimming took off 3 bases at V and 6 bases at J, with 8 bases between the two ends. CDR3 length: 12 residues. The CDR3 DNA is TGTGCCACCAGCAGGCGGGCAGATGGCTACACCTTC. Protein: CATSRRADGYTF.

The chain employs TRBV28 and TRBJ1-2; D is unresolved. Germline CDR1 MDHEN, CDR2 SYDVKM. CDR3 size: 15 residues. V shed 10 bases and J shed 2 bases, with 20 bases lying between them. CDR3 loop: CATFNTGGVNYGYTF. CDR3 nucleotides: TGTGCCACCTTCAATACCGGTGGGGTAAACTATGGCTACACCTTC.

The V and J genes are TRBV6-5 and TRBJ1-1; D might be TRBD1 (5 bases). Per germline, CDR1 MNHEY and CDR2 SVGAGI. This CDR3 is 15 amino acids long. V lost 0 bases and J 3 bases, leaving 11 bases between the germline ends. The CDR3 region is CASSYSNGADTEAFF. The DNA for the CDR3 is TGTGCCAGCAGTTACTCGAATGGGGCAGACACTGAAGCTTTCTTT.